This T cell receptor beta chain was observed in a study of T cell responses to AZD1222 COVID-19 vaccine. Concerning this clone: Antigen: not known.

Generated by immunoSEQ multiplex PCR, the TCRdb table keeps only in-frame clones and is missing some. The sample contains over 100,000 clones, about 90% of which appear only once. Regarding the study as a whole: Clonal diversity may have been underestimated in mostly white British donors. Spike-specific TCR breadth and depth were elevated following two AZD1222 doses. Recipients of AZD1222 seropositive at baseline numbered only 5 to 7. Scientists sampled the repertoires only once the peak T cell response had passed.

This clonotype was obtained from an adult in good health. Sample: peripheral blood, taken on day 0 of AZD1222 vaccination.

The CDR3 DNA reads as TGTGCCAGCAGTGAATATCAGGGCAGGAGTCAGACCCAGTACTTC. Protein product: CASSEYQGRSQTQYF. V and J are TRBV25-1 and TRBJ2-5; D possibly corresponds to TRBD1 (5 bases). V gave up 0 bases and J gave up 6 bases, with 14 bases separating them. In germline, CDR1 is MGHDK, CDR2 SYGVNS. This CDR3 is 15 amino acids long.